This is a list of T cell receptor beta chains from one sample in a study of T-cell reconstitution after alpha-beta-depleted transplantation in children. MiXCR, run by TCRdb on the PCR reads, gives a single entry per CDR3 protein. The repertoire includes roughly 490,000 distinct CDR3 sequences, over 10% of them detected once, and around 15% sits in the top ten. Sequences were derived from PBMCs, mostly from graft donor cells, sampled 180 days after TCRalphabeta/CD19-depleted stem cell transplant. Receptors were obtained from a female patient aged 2-15 years who had a stem cell transplant for aplastic anemia, so the T cells may come from the graft donor. The CDR3 runs from the conserved cysteine through the conserved F or W. D genes are given only for firm matches. Rows give clone size only sometimes, using once, few, many, or a class for an expanded clone.

v_call,cdr3_length,clone_size,j_call,d_call,cdr3_nt,cdr3_aa
TRBV7-2,13,NA,TRBJ2-3,NA,TGTGCGACTCGCAGGGGGGGCCCAGATACGCAGTATTTT,CATRRGGPDTQYF
TRBV4-3,13,few,TRBJ1-2,NA,TGCGCCAGCAGCAAGGGGGACGGTCGGAGCTACACCTTC,CASSKGDGRSYTF
TRBV12-3/TRBV12-4,13,NA,TRBJ2-4,NA,TGTGCCAGCAGCGTCAGGGGGGGGAACATTCAGTACTTC,CASSVRGGNIQYF
TRBV6-2/TRBV6-3,15,many,TRBJ2-5,NA,TGTGCCAGCAGTTACGTGGGAGGCGAATGGGAGACCCAGTACTTC,CASSYVGGEWETQYF
TRBV29-1,17,many,TRBJ2-1,TRBD2,TGCAGCGCCCGAAGCTCGTCTAGCGGGAGCTCCTACAATGAGCAGTTCTTC,CSARSSSSGSSYNEQFF
TRBV11-3,14,NA,TRBJ2-3,TRBD2,TGTGCCAGCAGCTCCGGGAGGGGGTCAGATACGCAGTATTTT,CASSSGRGSDTQYF
TRBV20-1,16,few,TRBJ2-2,NA,TGCAGTGCTAGAGTCTTCGTTAGGGGGAACACCGGGGAGCTGTTTTTT,CSARVFVRGNTGELFF
TRBV19,17,few,TRBJ2-2,TRBD1,TGTGCCAGTAGTATTCGGCGGACAGGGTGGGGTGCCGGGGAGCTGTTTTTT,CASSIRRTGWGAGELFF
TRBV19,16,NA,TRBJ2-1,NA,TGTGCCAGTAGTAAACGCACTAGCAACTACTACAATGAGCAGTTCTTC,CASSKRTSNYYNEQFF
TRBV6-1,15,few,TRBJ2-1,TRBD2,TGTGCCAGCAAAGTTTCTAGCGGTTCCTACAATGAGCAGTTCTTC,CASKVSSGSYNEQFF
TRBV7-9,13,NA,TRBJ2-1,TRBD2,TGTGCCAGCAGCTGGGGAGGGTTTAATGAGCAGTTCTTC,CASSWGGFNEQFF
TRBV7-2,13,NA,TRBJ1-2,NA,TGTGCCAGCAGCTTAGTGAAGGGGAATGGCTACACCTTC,CASSLVKGNGYTF
TRBV5-1,16,many,TRBJ2-1,NA,TGCGCCAGCAGCTTGAGCACCGGGACACCCTACAATGAGCAGTTCTTC,CASSLSTGTPYNEQFF
TRBV5-1,14,NA,TRBJ1-4,NA,TGCGCCAGCAGCTGGGGGCCCCCGGTTGAAAAACTGTTTTTT,CASSWGPPVEKLFF
TRBV18,14,few,TRBJ1-2,NA,TGTGCCAGCTCACCACTGGAGAGGGGGGATGGCTACACCTTC,CASSPLERGDGYTF
TRBV19,13,NA,TRBJ1-2,NA,TGTGCCAGTAGTATGCGCAGGGTAAATGGCTACACCTTC,CASSMRRVNGYTF
TRBV7-8,15,NA,TRBJ2-5,NA,TGTGCCAGCAGCCCCCGGGCCTCCCGCCGGGAGACCCAGTACTTC,CASSPRASRRETQYF
TRBV28,15,NA,TRBJ2-2,TRBD1,TGTGCCAGCAGGACAGGGGGCGCCTACACCGGGGAGCTGTTTTTT,CASRTGGAYTGELFF
TRBV7-2,15,few,TRBJ2-1,TRBD1,TGTGCCAGCAGCGGCCGGGACAGGGCCTACAATGAGCAGTTCTTC,CASSGRDRAYNEQFF
TRBV5-1,19,many,TRBJ2-2,TRBD2,TGCGCCAGCAGCCACCTACTAGCGGGAGGGCCTCTGAACACCGGGGAGCTGTTTTTT,CASSHLLAGGPLNTGELFF
TRBV28,14,few,TRBJ2-7,TRBD2,TGTGCCAGCAGTCATAGCGGGGGGTACTACGAGCAGTACTTC,CASSHSGGYYEQYF
TRBV11-2,16,NA,TRBJ2-1,TRBD2,TGTGCCAGCAGCTTAGATTGGATAGCGGGCTACAATGAGCAGTTCTTC,CASSLDWIAGYNEQFF
TRBV18,16,few,TRBJ1-1,TRBD1,TGTGCCAGCTCACCACTCCCAGGGGGGGAGAACACTGAAGCTTTCTTT,CASSPLPGGENTEAFF
TRBV21-1,18,few,TRBJ1-1,NA,TGTGCCAGCAGCAAGAGTCCCCCACGTGCGGGGCGGAAAACTGAAGCTTTCTTT,CASSKSPPRAGRKTEAFF
TRBV12-3/TRBV12-4,14,NA,TRBJ2-7,TRBD2,TGTGCCAGCAGTGGACTAGCGGGCTCCTACGAGCAGTACTTC,CASSGLAGSYEQYF